This TCR beta chain was observed in a study of blood T cell repertoires in COVID-19. Study at large: Whether acute or convalescent, the COVID-19 samples came from the United States, Italy and Spain. PBMCs, B-cell-depleted T cells, or T cells provided the cDNA or gDNA that made up the material.

Authors' methods: The authors estimated nucleated cell counts from reference gene primer amplification. Profiled with immunoSEQ multiplex PCR; TCRdb holds only in-frame clones, not every one. The V and J calls and the clone size are those of that table, but D and trimming were determined from the DNA. The sample lists approximately 20,000 clones, about 79% occurring once. Sequencing used peripheral blood. The sequence derives from a human donor in a cohort sampled during active COVID-19.

The CDR3 is CASSVNWAVGDIQYF. CDR3 bases: TGTGCCAGCAGCGTAAATTGGGCCGTCGGGGACATTCAGTACTTC. The chain employs TRBV7-2 and TRBJ2-4; D might be TRBD2 (5 bases). This CDR3 spans 15 amino acids. Per germline, CDR1 SGHTA and CDR2 FQGNSA. Trimming stripped 5 bases from V and 8 bases from J, with 19 bases between.